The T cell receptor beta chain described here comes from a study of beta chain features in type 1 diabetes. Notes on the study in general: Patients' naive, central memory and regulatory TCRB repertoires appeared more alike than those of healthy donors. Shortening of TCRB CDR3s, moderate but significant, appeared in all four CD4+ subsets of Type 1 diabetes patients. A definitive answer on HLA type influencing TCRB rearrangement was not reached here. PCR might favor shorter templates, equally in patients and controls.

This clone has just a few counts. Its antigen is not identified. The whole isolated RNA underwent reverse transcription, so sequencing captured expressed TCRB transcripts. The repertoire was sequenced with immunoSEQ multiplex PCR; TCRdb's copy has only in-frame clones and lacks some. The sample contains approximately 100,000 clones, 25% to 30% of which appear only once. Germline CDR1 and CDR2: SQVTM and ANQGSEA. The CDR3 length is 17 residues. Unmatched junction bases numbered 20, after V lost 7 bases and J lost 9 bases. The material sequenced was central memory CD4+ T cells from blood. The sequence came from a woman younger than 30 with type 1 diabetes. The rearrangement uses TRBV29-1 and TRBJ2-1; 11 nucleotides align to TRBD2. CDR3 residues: CSAVSGLAVLDSGEQFF. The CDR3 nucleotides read TGCAGCGCGGTATCGGGACTAGCGGTCCTGGATTCGGGTGAGCAGTTCTTC.